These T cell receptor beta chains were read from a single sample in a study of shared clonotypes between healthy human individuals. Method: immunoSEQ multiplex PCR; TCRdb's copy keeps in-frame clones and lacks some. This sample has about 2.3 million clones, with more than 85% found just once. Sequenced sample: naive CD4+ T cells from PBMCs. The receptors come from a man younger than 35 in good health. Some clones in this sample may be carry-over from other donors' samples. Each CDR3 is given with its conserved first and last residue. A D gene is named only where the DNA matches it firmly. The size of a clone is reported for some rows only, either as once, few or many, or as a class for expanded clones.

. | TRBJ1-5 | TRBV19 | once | TGTGCCAGTAGGACAGGTGGTTACCAGCCCCAGCATTTT | CASRTGGYQPQHF
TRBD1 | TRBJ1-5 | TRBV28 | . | TGTGCCAGCACCGCTCGTGGGACAGAACGGAATCAGCCCCAGCATTTT | CASTARGTERNQPQHF
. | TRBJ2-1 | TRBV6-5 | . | TGTGCCAGCAGTTACTCGACTCCGGGTGGGCGCAATGAGCAGTTCTTC | CASSYSTPGGRNEQFF
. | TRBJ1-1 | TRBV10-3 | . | TGTGCCATCAGTGCTTCCCTGATGGACATGCCCGAAGCTTTCTTT | CAISASLMDMPEAFF
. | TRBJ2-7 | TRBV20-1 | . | TGCAGTGCTAGAGGGCAGTACTTC | CSARGQYF
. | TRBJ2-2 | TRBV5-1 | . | TGCGCCAGCAGCCTGACTACAGCACCGAACACCGGGGAGCTGTTTTTT | CASSLTTAPNTGELFF
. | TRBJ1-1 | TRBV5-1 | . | TGCGCCAGCAGCTTGGTGGGGGGACCTATGAACACTGAAGCTTTCTTT | CASSLVGGPMNTEAFF
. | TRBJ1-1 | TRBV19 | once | TGTGCCAGTAGATCAGGGAAGGTGAACACTGAAGCTTTCTTT | CASRSGKVNTEAFF
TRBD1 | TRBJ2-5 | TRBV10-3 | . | TGTGCCATCAGTGAGTCACCGGGACAGGGGAGCGTGGAGACCCAGTACTTC | CAISESPGQGSVETQYF
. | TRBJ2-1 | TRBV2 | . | TGTGCCAGCAGTGAGGTGCGGAGCTCCTACAATGAGCAGTTCTTC | CASSEVRSSYNEQFF
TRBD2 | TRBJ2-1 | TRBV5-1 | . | TGCGCCAGCAGCTTGGAGGGTCTAGCGGGCGGGGAGCAGTTCTTC | CASSLEGLAGGEQFF
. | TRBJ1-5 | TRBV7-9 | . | TGTGCCAGCAGCCTAGGCCAGGACCATCAGCCCCAGCATTTT | CASSLGQDHQPQHF
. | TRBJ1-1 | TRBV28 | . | TGTGCCAGCACCATGGGGGGTGGGAGGCGGAGAACTGAAGCTTTCTTT | CASTMGGGRRRTEAFF
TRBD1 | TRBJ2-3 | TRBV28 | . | TGTGCCAGCAGCCGACAGGGGGCATCAGATACGCAGTATTTT | CASSRQGASDTQYF
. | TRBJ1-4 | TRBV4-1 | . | TGCGCCAGCAGCCACGAGCAGTCAGGACAAAGACCCGAAAAACTGTTTTTT | CASSHEQSGQRPEKLFF
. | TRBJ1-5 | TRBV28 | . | TGTGCCAGCAGTTTCGGTGTGCGCAATCAGCCCCAGCATTTT | CASSFGVRNQPQHF
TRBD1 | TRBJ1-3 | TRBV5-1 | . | TGCGCCAGCAGCTCGGGGACAGCCACAGGAAACACCATATATTTT | CASSSGTATGNTIYF
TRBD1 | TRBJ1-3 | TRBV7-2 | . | TGTGCCAGCAGCTTTTTGGGACAGAGCTCTGGAAACACCATATATTTT | CASSFLGQSSGNTIYF
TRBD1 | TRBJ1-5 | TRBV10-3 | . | TGTGCCATCAGTGAGCCTGGGGACAGGGAGGTGACGTTT | CAISEPGDREVTF
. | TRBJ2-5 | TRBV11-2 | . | TGTGCCAGCAGCTTAGACCTCCAGGGGCACAGGACCCAGTACTTC | CASSLDLQGHRTQYF
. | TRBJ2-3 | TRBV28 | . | TGTGCCAGCAGTTCCCCGCAGCGCACAGATACGCAGTATTTT | CASSSPQRTDTQYF
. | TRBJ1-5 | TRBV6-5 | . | TGTGCCAGCAGTTACTCGTGGGTTATCGGTCAGCCCCAGCATTTT | CASSYSWVIGQPQHF
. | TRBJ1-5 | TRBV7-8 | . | TGTGCCAGCAGGCGGGGAAGGCTACACAATCAGCCCCAGCATTTT | CASRRGRLHNQPQHF
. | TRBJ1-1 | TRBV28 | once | TGTGCCAGCAGTTTAGGAAGCGGATGGACTGAAGCTTTCTTT | CASSLGSGWTEAFF
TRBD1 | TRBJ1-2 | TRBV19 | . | TGTGCCAGTAGTCCTGACAGGGCTCTCTATGGCTACACCTTC | CASSPDRALYGYTF